These 17 T cell receptor beta chains originate from one sample sequenced in a study of identifying expanded T cells in peripheral blood. Produced via immunoSEQ multiplex PCR; TCRdb's table is partial and in-frame only. The sample includes more than 75,000 clones, approximately 86% of them seen just once. The sequenced sample was blood. All receptors derive from a person between 18 and 75 years old in good health.

The J gene is TRBJ2-3, the V gene TRBV6-5, with D possibly being TRBD1 or TRBD2 (5 bases each). Germline-derived CDR1 and CDR2 are MNHEY and SVGAGI. The CDR3 loop spans 13 amino acids. V lost 5 bases and J lost 6, with 12 bases in between. CDR3 nucleotides: TGTGCCAGCAGTGGGGGTTTCTCGGATACGCAGTATTTT. The encoded protein is CASSGGFSDTQYF.

This clone was picked up one time. The V gene is TRBV18, the J gene TRBJ2-2, with D unclear. Trimming cost V 6 bases and J 1 base, with 6 bases left between them. This CDR3 is 13 amino acids long. Germline loops: CDR1 KGHSH, CDR2 LQKENI. The CDR3 sequence: CASSPMNTGELFF. The DNA for the CDR3 is TGTGCCAGCTCGCCAATGAACACCGGGGAGCTGTTTTTT.

The chain combines TRBV2 with TRBJ2-1; no reliable D call. The V and J ends lost 2 bases and 3 bases respectively, with 8 bases between them. Germline loops: CDR1 SNHLY, CDR2 FYNNEI. This CDR3 comprises 14 residues. This CDR3 reads CASSERALYNEQFF. CDR3 DNA: TGTGCCAGCAGTGAAAGGGCTCTCTACAATGAGCAGTTCTTC.

This chain links TRBV9 with TRBJ2-1; 9 bases are a match to TRBD1. Germline lookup yields CDR1 SGDLS and CDR2 YYNGEE. The V gene end was trimmed by 2 bases and the J gene end by 0 bases; junction bases not matched to a gene: 15. This CDR3 region has 20 residues. The CDR3 region is CASSVPSSGTGILSYNEQFF. As DNA, the CDR3 is TGTGCCAGCAGCGTCCCCTCGTCCGGGACAGGGATCCTCTCCTACAATGAGCAGTTCTTC.

The genes are TRBV30 and TRBJ1-2, with 7 bases aligning to TRBD1. The CDR3 totals 13 residues. Germline CDR1 is GTSNPN and CDR2 is SVGIG (reference sequence). V lost 5 bases and J lost 7; bases outside the gene matches: 10. CDR3 loop: CAWGGQWTTGYTF. The CDR3 nucleotides are TGTGCCTGGGGGGGACAGTGGACGACTGGCTACACCTTC.

The chain uses TRBV5-6 and TRBJ1-2; D unresolved. V was trimmed by 2 bases and J by 7 bases, leaving 12 bases between them. The germline V gene encodes CDR1 SGHDT and CDR2 YYEEEE. CDR3 length equals 13 residues. CDR3 coding DNA: TGTGCCAGCAGCTTTGACCGGGAAGGTGGCTACACCTTC. Translated: CASSFDREGGYTF. Full variable domain (rest looked up from reference TRBV5-6 and TRBJ1-2): DAGVTQSPTHLIKTRGQQVTLRCSPKSGHDTVSWYQQALGQGPQFIFQYYEEEERQRGNFPDRFSGHQFPNYSSELNVNALLLGDSALYLCASSFDREGGYTFGSGTRLTVV.

This clone was found once. The rearrangement links TRBV7-2 to TRBJ1-2; TRBD1 agrees at 10 bases. The ends lost 2 bases at V and 8 bases at J; junction bases unmatched: 5. From germline, CDR1 is SGHTA and CDR2 FQGNSA. The CDR3 extends over 14 amino acids. In nucleotides, the CDR3 is TGTGCCAGCAGCTTAAGACAGGGGGCTCGAGGCTACACCTTC. This gives the protein CASSLRQGARGYTF.

The rearrangement links TRBV7-6 to TRBJ1-1; no clear D. This CDR3 comprises 20 residues. The ends were cut back, 0 bases at V and 2 bases at J, with 25 bases in the middle. Germline CDR1 and CDR2: SGHVS and FNYEAQ. The CDR3: CASSLALYDVGKSINTEAFF. DNA for the CDR3: TGTGCCAGCAGCTTAGCGCTATACGATGTAGGGAAAAGCATAAACACTGAAGCTTTCTTT.

This clone was detected once. The rearrangement uses TRBV5-6 and TRBJ1-3, with D uncertain. V was pared by 6 bases and J by 4 bases, with 14 bases between. CDR3 length equals 14 residues. In germline, CDR1 is SGHDT, CDR2 YYEEEE. The CDR3 DNA reads TGTGCCAGCACCCCGTGGGGTCAAGGAAACACCATATATTTT. This sequence encodes CASTPWGQGNTIYF.

The J gene is TRBJ2-7, the V gene TRBV6-4, with D tentatively TRBD2 (6 bases). The CDR3 is 15 amino acids. The ends were cut back, 0 bases at V and 6 bases at J, with 15 bases in the middle. Germline V gives CDR1 MRHNA, CDR2 SNTAGT. CDR3 sequence reads: CASSDSGGVGGEQYF. Here the CDR3 DNA reads TGTGCCAGCAGTGACTCTGGTGGGGTCGGGGGCGAGCAGTACTTC.

The chain recombines TRBV18 with TRBJ1-4; TRBD1 matches at 9 bases. The CDR3 totals 14 residues. In germline, CDR1 is KGHSH, CDR2 LQKENI. The V gene end was trimmed by 6 bases and the J gene end by 8 bases; junction bases not matched to a gene: 7. The CDR3 DNA reads as TGTGCCAGCTCCCGCACCGGGACAGGGGAAAAACTGTTTTTT. Protein: CASSRTGTGEKLFF.

The V call is TRBV18, the J call TRBJ2-7; TRBD1 might be the D (5 bases). There are 14 residues in the CDR3. The germline V gene has CDR1 KGHSH and CDR2 LQKENI. The V end lost 5 bases, the J end lost 0 bases, and 11 bases lay between the germline ends. Here the CDR3 reads CASSTARGSYEQYF. In DNA form, the CDR3 reads TGTGCCAGCTCAACTGCTAGGGGCTCCTACGAGCAGTACTTC.

V gene TRBV12-5 combines with J gene TRBJ2-1; D is tentatively TRBD1 or TRBD2 (5 bases each). V lost 2 bases and J 5 bases, leaving 22 bases between the germline ends. CDR1 is LGHNT, CDR2 FRNRAP, per germline. This CDR3 has 18 residues. CDR3 amino acids: CASGLRPGRRISHNEQFF. The DNA of the CDR3 is TGTGCTAGTGGTTTGCGACCGGGGCGGCGGATCTCTCACAATGAGCAGTTCTTC. The full variable domain, with the rest looked up from reference TRBV12-5 and TRBJ2-1, is DARVTQTPRHKVTEMGQEVTMRCQPILGHNTVFWYRQTMMQGLELLAYFRNRAPLDDSGMPKDRFSAEMPDATLATLKIQPSEPRDSAVYFCASGLRPGRRISHNEQFFGPGTRLTVL.

The table lists this clone with a few counts. J is TRBJ1-2 and V is TRBV27; D unclear. V lost 2 bases, J lost 2 bases, and 3 bases lay in between. Germline CDR1 is MNHEY and CDR2 is SMNVEV (reference sequence). The length of the CDR3 is 12 residues. The CDR3 nucleotides are TGTGCCAGCAGTTTAAAGAACTATGGCTACACCTTC. Translated, it gives CASSLKNYGYTF.

The rearrangement joins TRBV30 to TRBJ1-2; D might be TRBD1 (6 bases). This CDR3 contains 13 residues. Trimming stripped 2 bases from V and 5 bases from J, with 12 bases between. Germline CDR1 GTSNPN, CDR2 SVGIG (reference sequence). This chain's CDR3 is CAWSIGGVYGYTF. For the CDR3, the DNA is TGTGCCTGGAGTATAGGGGGTGTTTATGGCTACACCTTC.

The gene calls are TRBV7-9 and TRBJ2-7, with D uncertain. The CDR3 sequence is 12 residues long. The V gene lost 5 bases and the J gene lost 0 bases, with 5 bases spanning the gap. Germline CDR1 is SEHNR and CDR2 is FQNEAQ (reference sequence). DNA for the CDR3: TGTGCCAGCAGCCCCTCCTCCTACGAGCAGTACTTC. Translating gives CASSPSSYEQYF. The full variable domain, its missing parts supplied by reference TRBV7-9 and TRBJ2-7, is DTGVSQNPRHKITKRGQNVTFRCDPISEHNRLYWYRQTLGQGPEFLTYFQNEAQLEKSRLLSDRFSAERPKGSFSTLEIQRTEQGDSAMYLCASSPSSYEQYFGPGTRLTVT.

This chain joins TRBV29-1 and TRBJ2-7; D is uncertain. V lost 0 bases and J lost 6, with 18 bases in between. Looked up from germline, CDR1 is SQVTM and CDR2 is ANQGSEA. The CDR3 sequence is 15 residues long. The CDR3 DNA follows: TGCAGCGTTGAAGACGAAAGGGTGAAGACGCGCGAGCAGTACTTC. Translated: CSVEDERVKTREQYF.